The T cell receptor beta chain described here comes from a study of T-cell memory formation after mild COVID-19. This CDR3 contains 14 residues. Between the trimmed V and J ends, which lost 4 bases and 5 bases, there was a span of 10 bases. Per the germline V gene, CDR1 is SGHRS and CDR2 is YFSETQ. TCRdb re-derived calls from the 5' RACE reads in MiXCR, one entry per CDR3 protein. Here the sample spans a few hundred thousand distinct CDR3 sequences, 27% being singletons. The chain uses TRBV5-1 and TRBJ1-6, with a tentative D call TRBD1 (5 bases). Sequenced input: PBMCs or a T cell subset sorted from them (not recorded which). This receptor was identified in an adult woman who had mild COVID-19 (a few samples of this study predate the infection). Cell type and time point are not known. DNA for the CDR3: TGCGCCAGCAGCCCGGACATAGATAATTCACCCCTCCACTTT. This codes for CASSPDIDNSPLHF.